This entry concerns a single T cell receptor (beta chain). Antigen unknown. This sample stems from a study of shared clonotypes between healthy human individuals. Trimming cost V 5 bases and J 1 base, with 21 bases left between them. Germline V CDR1 and CDR2: SGHVS, FNYEAQ. This CDR3 comprises 17 residues. Findings and caveats of the study: Naive CD4 clonotypes overlapped across a handful of donors at about 5.2%. The expectation was that sequencing depth would affect clonotype sharing among donors.

Both subsets, CD45RA+ naive and CD45RA-negative memory, were split from the CD4+ cells. The table came from immunoSEQ multiplex PCR; TCRdb's copy has only in-frame clones and leaves some out. This table has fewer than 1.8 million clones, 98% to 99% appearing once. The specimen sequenced was naive CD4+ T cells sorted from blood. Subset reported: CD45RA+ positively selected. This clonotype originated in a man aged 25 to 40 in good health. This chain uses TRBV7-6 with TRBJ2-7; D is perhaps TRBD1 or TRBD2 (6 bases each). This CDR3 is CASSRAMTGAESYEQYF. The CDR3 DNA is TGTGCCAGCAGCCGTGCCATGACGGGGGCCGAGTCCTACGAGCAGTACTTC.